The source of this TCR beta chain is a study of siplizumab effects on memory and regulatory T cells (dated by TCRdb to about 2019). As for the study more broadly: The study examined how the anti-CD2 antibody siplizumab affects alloreactive T-cell subsets in allogeneic mixed lymphocyte reactions built from human PBMCs. On the study overall, not on this receptor specifically: In reactions with siplizumab, an average of approximately 70% of mappable alloreactive CD4+ clones were Treg-derived, compared with around 28% in control reactions. Roughly 75-95% of proliferating CD4+ or CD8+ clones could not be assigned a naive or memory phenotype. Because sequences below about 10^-5 frequency were poorly captured, only a minor fraction of alloreactive clones could be mapped to unstimulated subsets. No functional confirmation was obtained for the suppressive function of proliferating Tregs from siplizumab cultures. Siplizumab significantly reduced the cumulative frequency of alloreactive sequences traceable to unstimulated CD4+ memory T cells. Greater diversity appeared to be present in unstimulated naive T cells than in memory T cells, and a substantial contribution to the alloresponse seemed to be made by naive cells.

The library was built by means of the immunoSEQ multiplex PCR assay. Each sample had around 100,000 TCR templates assayed by the deep sequencing platform. Genomic DNA extracted from sorted T cells was used for TCRbeta CDR3 sequencing. Turning to the authors' computational methods: The R programming language was used for clonal analysis of the TCRbeta CDR3 data. Alloreactive CD4+ and CD8+ clones were defined by comparing unstimulated samples with post-reaction CFSE-low samples. Regulatory or non-regulatory origin was assigned to alloreactive CD4+ clones by matching of sequences to sorted unstimulated Treg and non-Treg repertoires. Entries here come from immuneACCESS through TCRdb and include only in-frame sequences with V and J called. Some clones fail to appear in such tables; in the studies checked, an unresolved V gene covers under half of the shortfall, and the cause of the remainder is unknown. V, J and clone size were drawn from that table, and D and trimming were deduced from the DNA. Counted in this sample were 40,000 to 45,000 clones; roughly 90% of them appeared once. The top ten clonotypes cover 0.25% of the sample.

With regard to this clone: Its antigen is not yet known. The record has no base qualities; no much larger clone is one base away.

The CDR3 measures 15 amino acids from cysteine to phenylalanine. The only DNA kept is the CDR3, 45 bases in frame from the first base. V is shortened by 2 bases, J by 2 bases, and the region joining them spans 10 bases. CDR1 and CDR2 were assigned from the germline V gene as SQVTM and ANQGSEA. Unstimulated CD4+ memory cells were also sequenced in three donor pairs, together with CD4+ naive, CD8+ TEMRA, CD8+ naive and CD8+ effector memory subsets. TCRbeta CDR3 sequencing was performed on sorted unstimulated T cells and on proliferating T cells recovered from mixed lymphocyte reactions. Fresh whole blood from around 11 HLA-typed healthy donors was used to isolate PBMCs.

The sequenced sample was naive CD4+ T cells sorted from blood. Interpreted using the paper, the cell subset or site label stands for: unstimulated naive T cells. The chain links TRBV29-1 with TRBJ2-6, with TRBD1 tentatively as D gene (6 bases match). This clonotype was obtained from a human donor in good health. The CDR3 here reads CSVEKGDPGANVLTF. The nucleotide sequence is given as TGCAGCGTTGAAAAGGGGGACCCTGGGGCCAACGTCCTGACTTTC. Reference TRBV29-1 and TRBJ2-6 genes cover what lies past the CDR3, so the full variable domain is SAVISQKPSRDICQRGTSLTIQCQVDSQVTMMFWYRQQPGQSLTLIATANQGSEATYESGFVIDKFPISRPNLTFSTLTVSNMSPEDSSIYLCSVEKGDPGANVLTFGAGSRLTVL.